Shown below are 27 T cell receptor beta chains from a single sample sequenced in a study of T cell repertoires and HLA-DP antigens. Repertoires were generated with immunoSEQ multiplex PCR, while TCRdb's copy carries only in-frame clones and drops some. The sample contains about 110,000 clones, 90% to 95% of which appear only once. No antigen is known for these receptors. Sequencing was carried out using CD4+ T cells from PBMCs. The receptors derive from a young woman in good health and CMV-seronegative.

The CDR3 reads CASSQGQGLEEKLFF. CDR3 DNA sequence: TGTGCCAGCAGCCAGGGACAGGGTTTGGAGGAAAAACTGTTTTTT. The chain carries TRBV4-2 and TRBJ1-4; 9 positions agree with TRBD1. After removal of 3 bases from V and 8 bases from J, the junction contained 7 bases not matched to a gene. Germline values: CDR1 LGHNA, CDR2 YNFKEQ. CDR3 length: 15 residues.

The chain links TRBV7-9 to TRBJ2-1; D might be TRBD1 (7 bases). CDR1 SEHNR and CDR2 FQNEAQ come from the germline V gene (reference sequence). The CDR3 covers 14 residues. V gave up 1 base and J gave up 7 bases, with 11 bases separating them. CDR3 loop: CASSLVRGANEQFF. Written as DNA, the CDR3 is TGTGCCAGCAGCTTAGTCAGGGGGGCTAATGAGCAGTTCTTC.

The gene calls are TRBV6-5 and TRBJ2-1, with 7 bases aligning to TRBD1. The trim removed 8 bases at V and 2 bases at J, leaving 9 bases unmatched. This CDR3 is built from 15 residues. CDR1 and CDR2 (germline): MNHEY, SVGAGI. Written as DNA, the CDR3 is TGTGCCAGCTCTTTCCGGGACAGAGCCTACAATGAGCAGTTCTTC. Amino acid sequence: CASSFRDRAYNEQFF.

The chain is built from TRBV9 and TRBJ2-3, with D perhaps matching TRBD1 or TRBD2 (6 bases each). Trimming removed 2 bases from V and 1 base from J, with 11 bases in between. Germline V gives CDR1 SGDLS, CDR2 YYNGEE. The CDR3 length is 15 residues. The CDR3 sequence: CASSVRGAGTDTQYF. CDR3 DNA: TGTGCCAGCAGCGTTAGGGGGGCGGGCACAGATACGCAGTATTTT. Supplemented by reference TRBV9 and TRBJ2-3, the full variable domain reads DSGVTQTPKHLITATGQRVTLRCSPRSGDLSVYWYQQSLDQGLQFLIQYYNGEERAKGNILERFSAQQFPDLHSELNLSSLELGDSALYFCASSVRGAGTDTQYFGPGTRLTVL.

The DNA of the CDR3 is TGTGCCAGCAGCTTGATTGGGGGTGAGCAGTTCTTC. This encodes CASSLIGGEQFF. The chain carries TRBV7-9 and TRBJ2-1; D may be TRBD1 or TRBD2 (5 bases each). The CDR3 runs to 12 residues. The V and J ends lost 3 bases and 9 bases respectively, with 9 bases between them. Germline V gives CDR1 SEHNR, CDR2 FQNEAQ (reference sequence).

The chain recombines TRBV28 with TRBJ1-1; D unresolved. CDR3 size: 13 residues. Trimming shortened V by 6 bases and J by 1 base, and 9 bases separated the two germline ends. From germline, CDR1 is MDHEN and CDR2 SYDVKM. CDR3 loop: CASRPGRNTEAFF. The CDR3 bases are TGTGCCAGCAGGCCCGGAAGGAACACTGAAGCTTTCTTT.

The chain has TRBV4-2 and TRBJ1-2; D uncertain. CDR1 and CDR2 from the germline V gene are LGHNA and YNFKEQ. The ends were cut back, 0 bases at V and 3 bases at J, with 11 bases in the middle. CDR3 length equals 15 residues. The DNA of the CDR3 is TGTGCCAGCAGCCAAGATATAGGGAACGACTATGGCTACACCTTC. This encodes CASSQDIGNDYGYTF.

The chain uses TRBV19 and TRBJ2-1; 9 bases align to TRBD2. Trimming cost V 9 bases and J 3 bases; bases outside gene matches: 6. CDR1 and CDR2 from the germline V gene are LNHDA and SQIVND (reference sequence). The CDR3 length is 14 residues. CDR3 DNA sequence: TGTGCCAGCCTTAGCGGGGGAATCTACAATGAGCAGTTCTTC. This translates into CASLSGGIYNEQFF.

For this clone: At one boundary the junction diverges from the germline segment, which might be a read error. This chain joins TRBV28 and TRBJ1-4; TRBD1 is a possible D gene (6 bases). CDR1 is MDHEN, CDR2 SYDVKM, per germline. This CDR3 contains 12 residues. The CDR3 loop is CASSLPGQSLIF. The CDR3 DNA sequence: TGTGCCAGCAGCTTGCCCGGACAGTCCTTGATTTTT.

The V call is TRBV13, the J call TRBJ2-3; 7 nucleotides agree with TRBD1. CDR1 is PRHDT and CDR2 is FYEKMQ in the germline V gene (reference sequence). CDR3 length: 16 amino acids. V lost 0 bases to trimming and J lost 3 bases; unmatched junction nucleotides: 6. CDR3 protein: CASSLGTGLVTDTQYF. The DNA of the CDR3 is TGTGCCAGCAGCTTAGGGACAGGGTTGGTAACAGATACGCAGTATTTT.

This sequence joins TRBV15 and TRBJ2-5, with 9 nucleotides matching TRBD1. This CDR3 has 13 amino acids. Unmatched junction bases numbered 4, after V lost 5 bases and J lost 6 bases. CDR1 LNHNV and CDR2 YYDKDF come from the germline V gene (reference sequence). The CDR3 sequence: CATSGQGPQTQYF. CDR3 bases: TGTGCCACCAGCGGACAGGGGCCACAGACCCAGTACTTC.

The CDR3 DNA reads TGCGCCAGCAGCCAAGGGGCAGGGCTTCGAGCTTTCTTT. This translates into CASSQGAGLRAFF. The genes are TRBV4-3 and TRBJ1-1; D perhaps matches TRBD1 (5 bases). With 1 base removed from V and 10 bases from J, the gap between germline ends came to 13 bases. CDR1 and CDR2 from the germline V gene are LGHNA and YSLEER. This CDR3 spans 13 amino acids.

The chain carries TRBV18 and TRBJ1-5; no clear D gene. CDR1 KGHSH and CDR2 LQKENI come from the germline V gene. This CDR3 has 15 residues. V shed 2 bases and J shed 6 bases, with 14 bases lying between them. The CDR3 region has the DNA TGTGCCAGCTCACCAGAGGCTCGGGGATTTCAGCCCCAGCATTTT. This translates into CASSPEARGFQPQHF.

V and J are TRBV6-5 and TRBJ1-2, with 7 bases matching TRBD1. With 0 bases clipped from V and 2 bases from J, the junction kept 0 bases outside the gene matches. CDR1 and CDR2 from the germline V gene are MNHEY and SVGAGI. CDR3 length: 14 residues. The CDR3: CASSYSDRNYGYTF. DNA for the CDR3: TGTGCCAGCAGTTACTCGGACAGGAACTATGGCTACACCTTC.

The genes are TRBV27 and TRBJ1-5, with D uncertain. CDR3 length equals 13 residues. With 6 bases removed from V and 1 base from J, the gap between germline ends came to 7 bases. CDR1 and CDR2 (germline): MNHEY, SMNVEV (reference sequence). The CDR3 nucleotides are TGTGCCAGCAGCCCAGAAAGCAATCAGCCCCAGCATTTT. It is translated as CASSPESNQPQHF.

This clone was detected once. The chain uses TRBV7-2 and TRBJ2-2; D possibly corresponds to TRBD1 (6 bases). The CDR3 contains 13 residues. Deletions cut 6 bases from V and 6 bases from J, with 11 bases between. CDR1 and CDR2 from the germline V gene are SGHTA and FQGNSA. The CDR3 region has the DNA TGTGCCAGCAGATTACAGGGTCCCGGGGAGCTGTTTTTT. Residues: CASRLQGPGELFF.

The chain couples TRBV18 to TRBJ2-7; D possibly uses TRBD1 or TRBD2 (5 bases each). Germline V gives CDR1 KGHSH, CDR2 LQKENI. The CDR3 has 13 amino acids. V lost 3 bases to trimming and J lost 5 bases, with 11 bases between them. The CDR3 loop is CASSPEGLNEQYV. The CDR3 DNA reads as TGTGCCAGCTCACCTGAGGGGCTCAACGAGCAGTACGTC.

The chain combines TRBV7-6 with TRBJ1-5; D is unclear. Germline V lookup: CDR1 SGHVS, CDR2 FNYEAQ. This CDR3 has 13 amino acids. V was clipped by 1 base and J by 5 bases, with 6 bases between them. The CDR3 DNA is TGTGCCAGCAGCTTAGATGCCGATCAGCCCCAGCATTTT. This encodes CASSLDADQPQHF. The full variable domain, rest sourced from reference TRBV7-6 and TRBJ1-5, is GAGVSQSPRYKVTKRGQDVALRCDPISGHVSLYWYRQALGQGPEFLTYFNYEAQQDKSGLPNDRFSAERPEGSISTLTIQRTEQRDSAMYRCASSLDADQPQHFGDGTRLSIL.

The sample holds one count of this clone. DNA of the CDR3: TGTGCCAGCAGTTTATTCGATCGACAGGCCTACGAGCAGTACTTC. Protein product: CASSLFDRQAYEQYF. The chain has TRBV28 and TRBJ2-7; TRBD1 is a possible D gene (6 bases). Germline V gives CDR1 MDHEN, CDR2 SYDVKM. Between the trimmed V and J ends, which lost 1 base and 2 bases, there was a span of 12 bases. This CDR3 contains 15 residues. Together with reference TRBV28 and TRBJ2-7, the CDR3 gives the full variable domain: DVKVTQSSRYLVKRTGEKVFLECVQDMDHENMFWYRQDPGLGLRLIYFSYDVKMKEKGDIPEGYSVSREKKERFSLILESASTNQTSMYLCASSLFDRQAYEQYFGPGTRLTVT.

The rearrangement uses TRBV7-9 and TRBJ1-4; D remains unclear. The germline V gene has CDR1 SEHNR and CDR2 FQNEAQ (reference sequence). The CDR3 totals 16 residues. V lost 2 bases and J lost 2, with 12 bases in between. The CDR3 coding sequence is TGTGCCAGCAGCTTATTACGAGGAGGGACTAATGAAAAACTGTTTTTT. This translates into CASSLLRGGTNEKLFF. The full variable domain, with the rest looked up from reference TRBV7-9 and TRBJ1-4, is DTGVSQNPRHKITKRGQNVTFRCDPISEHNRLYWYRQTLGQGPEFLTYFQNEAQLEKSRLLSDRFSAERPKGSFSTLEIQRTEQGDSAMYLCASSLLRGGTNEKLFFGSGTQLSVL.

V usage is TRBV5-1 and J usage is TRBJ2-3; D gene uncertain. The CDR3 totals 12 residues. V was clipped by 2 bases and J by 5 bases, with 6 bases between them. Germline-derived CDR1 and CDR2 are SGHRS and YFSETQ. The CDR3 nucleotides read TGCGCCAGCAGCTTCAACAGAGATACGCAGTATTTT. It specifies CASSFNRDTQYF.

The chain is built from TRBV19 and TRBJ2-1; TRBD2 matches 13 bases. Germline trimming cut 5 bases from V and 10 bases from J; bases unmatched to any gene: 8. Looked up from germline, CDR1 is LNHDA and CDR2 is SQIVND (reference sequence). The CDR3 consists of 15 residues. The CDR3 here is CASSLGLAGSGEQFF. As DNA, the CDR3 is TGTGCCAGTAGTTTGGGACTAGCGGGGTCAGGAGAGCAGTTCTTC.

This sequence joins TRBV6-1 and TRBJ2-1, with 13 bases lining up with TRBD2. The CDR3 totals 15 residues. Germline values: CDR1 MNHNS, CDR2 SASEGT. Unmatched junction bases numbered 6, after V lost 5 bases and J lost 8 bases. The CDR3 nucleotides are TGTGCCAGCAGTAACAGACTAGCGGGGGGCGATGAGCAGTTCTTC. Translated, it gives CASSNRLAGGDEQFF.

V gene TRBV7-3 combines with J gene TRBJ2-7, with 13 bases fitting TRBD2. Per the germline V gene, CDR1 is SGHTA and CDR2 is FQGTGA. V shed 2 bases and J 4 bases; nucleotides not matched to a gene: 5. This CDR3 region has 16 residues. Here the CDR3 reads CASSLLGTSGTYEQYF. CDR3 coding DNA: TGTGCCAGCAGCTTACTTGGGACTAGCGGGACATACGAGCAGTACTTC.

This chain joins TRBV7-9 and TRBJ2-7; TRBD2 matches at 13 bases. J gave up 3 bases and V 7 bases, and 9 bases lay outside the gene matches. This CDR3 is 16 amino acids long. Germline assignment: CDR1 SEHNR and CDR2 FQNEAQ (reference sequence). The CDR3 coding sequence is TGTGCCAGCATTATATTTGGGACTAGCGGGGACTACGAGCAGTACGTC. Translation gives CASIIFGTSGDYEQYV.

J is TRBJ1-6 and V is TRBV4-3; D ambiguous. CDR3 length: 15 residues. Looked up from germline, CDR1 is LGHNA and CDR2 is YSLEER. V was cut by 0 bases and J by 7 bases, with 10 bases left in between. This CDR3 reads CASSQDLARNSPLHF. As DNA, the CDR3 is TGCGCCAGCAGCCAAGATCTAGCAAGGAATTCACCCCTCCACTTT.

The rearrangement uses TRBV7-2 and TRBJ2-5; D unresolved. Trimming removed 1 base at V and 1 base at J, with 7 bases between. This CDR3 spans 14 amino acids. Germline V gene lookup returns CDR1 SGHTA and CDR2 FQGNSA. The CDR3 DNA reads TGTGCCAGCAGCTTAGGAGGCAGCCAAGAGACCCAGTACTTC. Translated: CASSLGGSQETQYF.